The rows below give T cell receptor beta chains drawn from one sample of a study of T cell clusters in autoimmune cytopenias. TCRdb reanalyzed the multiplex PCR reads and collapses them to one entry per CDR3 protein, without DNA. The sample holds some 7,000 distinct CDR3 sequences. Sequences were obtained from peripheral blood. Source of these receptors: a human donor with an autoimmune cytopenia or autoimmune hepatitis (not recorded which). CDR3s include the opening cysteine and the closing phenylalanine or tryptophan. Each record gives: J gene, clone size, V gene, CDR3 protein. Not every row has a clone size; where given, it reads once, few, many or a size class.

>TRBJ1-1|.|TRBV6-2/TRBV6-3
CASSKQGANTEAFF
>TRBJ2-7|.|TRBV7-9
CASTGQSSYEQYF
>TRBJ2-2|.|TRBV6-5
CASSSGGASNTGELFF
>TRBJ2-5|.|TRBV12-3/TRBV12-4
CASSLRTGGETQYF
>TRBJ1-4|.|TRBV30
CAWSQGLVTNEKLFF
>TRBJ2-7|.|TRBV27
CASSSDRGPYEQYF
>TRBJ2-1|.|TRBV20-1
CSAPREGANEQFF
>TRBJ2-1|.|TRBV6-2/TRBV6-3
CASSYYWGRWRNPSSGNEQFF
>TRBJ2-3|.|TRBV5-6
CASSLVGARTDTQYF
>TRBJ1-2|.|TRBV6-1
CASSAGQGGYTF
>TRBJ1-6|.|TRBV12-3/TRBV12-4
CASSLRADRNSPLHF
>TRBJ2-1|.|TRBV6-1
CASRRSGLAFSYNEQFF
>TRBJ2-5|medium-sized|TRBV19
CASSIGLGKTQYF
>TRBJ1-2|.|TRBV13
CASSLVPERGYGYTF
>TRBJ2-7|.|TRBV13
CASSLGTGGIYEQYF
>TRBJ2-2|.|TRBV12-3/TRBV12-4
CASRLQGAPATGELFF
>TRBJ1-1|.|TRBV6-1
CASNLLSGASTEAFF